What follows describes a single T cell receptor (beta chain). Some clones are missing from TCRdb's copy, which holds only in-frame ones; the method was immunoSEQ multiplex PCR. The repertoire holds fewer than 200,000 clones, with 85% to 95% as singletons. This CDR3 has 17 amino acids. Germline V gene data show CDR1 as DFQATT and CDR2 as SNEGSKA (reference sequence). Unmatched junction bases numbered 6, after V lost 3 bases and J lost 0 bases. The source of the sample is a study of control samples from healthy donors and cancer patients. Sequenced material: blood. The TCR comes from a man between 18 and 35 years old in good health. This sequence joins TRBV20-1 and TRBJ2-3; 13 bases map to TRBD2. CDR3 amino acids: CSASGTSGGGSTDTQYF. CDR3 nucleotide sequence: TGCAGTGCTAGTGGTACTAGCGGGGGGGGTAGCACAGATACGCAGTATTTT.